Below, 20 T cell receptor beta chains from the same sample are listed, as sequenced in a study of CD8 T cells in ankylosing spondylitis (dated by TCRdb to about 2017). Preparation of the library involved 5' RACE. Sequencing was carried out with an Illumina HiSeq 2500. The public reads were quality trimmed at Q25 with fastp and then assembled into clones with MiXCR by TCRdb, keeping productive beta chains. All rows with the same CDR3 protein become a single entry with the most common DNA and genes. The sample contains hundreds of thousands of distinct CDR3 sequences, 30% to 35% of them found a single time. The leading ten clones occupy approximately 4.4% of the sample. The specimen sequenced was blood, either unsorted or a sorted T cell fraction (not recorded which). The receptors come from a male donor with ankylosing spondylitis or in good health (not recorded which).

In its sample, this clonotype was seen many times. The V call is TRBV12-3 or TRBV12-4, the J call TRBJ2-2, with D uncertain. Trimming cost V 5 bases and J 0 bases, with 7 bases left between them. The CDR3 is 14 residues long. CDR3 DNA: TGTGCCAGCAGTCCCCTTGCGAACACCGGGGAGCTGTTTTTT. Its protein product is CASSPLANTGELFF.

This clonotype was picked up a small number of times. The rearrangement joins TRBV5-1 to TRBJ2-1, with D tentatively TRBD2 (7 bases). V was shortened by 6 bases and J by 6 bases, with 13 bases between the two germline ends. CDR1 SGHRS and CDR2 YFSETQ come from the germline V gene. The CDR3 extends over 13 amino acids. The DNA for the CDR3 is TGCGCCAGCACTACGGGGGGCGGCAATGAGCAGTTCTTC. It codes for CASTTGGGNEQFF.

This clonotype was found a few times. This chain connects TRBV5-1 to TRBJ2-1; 12 bases map to TRBD1. V lost 0 bases to trimming and J lost 9 bases; unmatched junction nucleotides: 4. Germline V CDR1 and CDR2: SGHRS, YFSETQ. CDR3 length equals 15 residues. The chain's CDR3 is CASSLGDRGRSEQFF. CDR3 DNA sequence: TGCGCCAGCAGCTTGGGGGACAGGGGGCGGAGTGAGCAGTTCTTC.

The chain employs TRBV2 and TRBJ1-6; 8 bases are a match to TRBD1. Germline CDR1 reads SNHLY; CDR2 reads FYNNEI. Trimming took 2 bases from V and 5 from J; bases not matched to a gene: 2. The CDR3 loop spans 15 amino acids. This CDR3 reads CASSERTGNNSPLHF. The DNA for the CDR3 is TGTGCCAGCAGTGAAAGGACAGGGAATAATTCACCCCTCCACTTT.

The chain carries TRBV5-6 and TRBJ1-5; D is undetermined. This CDR3 spans 12 amino acids. V lost 4 bases, J lost 13 bases, and 15 bases lay in between. In germline, CDR1 is SGHDT, CDR2 YYEEEE. CDR3 sequence reads: CASSRPQRPQHF. The CDR3 DNA follows: TGTGCCAGCAGCCGCCCTCAGCGGCCGCAGCATTTT. Full variable domain (remainder filled in from reference TRBV5-6 and TRBJ1-5): DAGVTQSPTHLIKTRGQQVTLRCSPKSGHDTVSWYQQALGQGPQFIFQYYEEEERQRGNFPDRFSGHQFPNYSSELNVNALLLGDSALYLCASSRPQRPQHFGDGTRLSIL.

This clonotype was detected only a few times. The V and J genes are TRBV29-1 and TRBJ2-7; tentatively, D is TRBD1 (6 bases). The CDR3 runs 13 residues. Germline lookup yields CDR1 SQVTM and CDR2 ANQGSEA. V dropped 4 bases and J dropped 6 bases, with 16 bases sitting between them. DNA of the CDR3: TGCAGCGTTGTAAAGAGCACAGGGAGCGAGCAGTACTTC. This translates into CSVVKSTGSEQYF.

V is TRBV20-1 and J is TRBJ1-5, with D unresolved. The CDR3 contains 13 residues. V gave up 3 bases and J gave up 6 bases, with 12 bases separating them. Germline V gene data show CDR1 as DFQATT and CDR2 as SNEGSKA (reference sequence). The CDR3 reads CSASFPDGQPQHF. The CDR3 region has the DNA TGCAGTGCTAGTTTTCCCGACGGTCAGCCCCAGCATTTT.

This clonotype was observed a handful of times. V gene TRBV6-5 combines with J gene TRBJ2-7, with 8 bases aligning to TRBD2. Germline trimming cut 2 bases from V and 3 bases from J; bases unmatched to any gene: 12. Germline V CDR1 and CDR2: MNHEY, SVGAGI. This CDR3 spans 17 amino acids. For the CDR3, the DNA is TGTGCCAGCAGTTACGGCGGTCGGTATCGGGGGGGCTACGAGCAGTACTTC. Residues: CASSYGGRYRGGYEQYF.

This clonotype occurred a few times. J is TRBJ2-3 and V is TRBV20-1, with TRBD2 identical over 13 bases. The CDR3 extends over 14 amino acids. V shed 6 bases, J shed 5 bases, and the junction held 5 bases outside the gene matches. CDR1 is DFQATT, CDR2 SNEGSKA, per germline (reference sequence). In DNA, the CDR3 is TGCAGTGCCTGGACTAGCGGGGGACTAGATACGCAGTATTTT. Its protein is CSAWTSGGLDTQYF.

This clonotype was counted many times. The chain combines TRBV9 with TRBJ2-1; D is possibly TRBD1 (5 bases). CDR1 is SGDLS, CDR2 YYNGEE, per germline. The CDR3 loop spans 15 amino acids. Trimming pared 4 bases from V and 4 bases from J, leaving 15 bases between. CDR3 nucleotide sequence: TGTGCCAGCAGCTCACGACAGAGCCCTTACAATGAGCAGTTCTTC. It encodes CASSSRQSPYNEQFF.

This clonotype was observed a few times. This chain connects TRBV12-3 or TRBV12-4 to TRBJ1-6; no definite D call. This CDR3 has 12 amino acids. Trimming pared 3 bases from V and 7 bases from J, leaving 4 bases between. CDR3 amino acids: CASSLVNSPLHF. The CDR3 DNA sequence: TGTGCCAGCAGTTTGGTGAATTCACCCCTCCACTTT.

The chain links TRBV20-1 to TRBJ2-2, with 8 bases fitting TRBD2. Germline V gene lookup returns CDR1 DFQATT and CDR2 SNEGSKA (reference sequence). V lost 6 bases and J lost 5; bases outside the gene matches: 11. The CDR3 has 15 amino acids. The CDR3 DNA reads as TGCAGTGCCAGCCCAACGGGGGGGCGGACCGGGGAGCTGTTTTTT. Residues: CSASPTGGRTGELFF.

This clonotype was counted a few times. V and J are TRBV28 and TRBJ2-6; D is unclear. Trimming left V 5 bases short and J 0 bases short, with 8 bases between. This CDR3 comprises 15 residues. Germline V lookup: CDR1 MDHEN, CDR2 SYDVKM. CDR3 in DNA: TGTGCCAGCAGTCCGGATCGCTCTGGGGCCAACGTCCTGACTTTC. Encoded protein: CASSPDRSGANVLTF.

This clonotype was seen once. The chain couples TRBV20-1 to TRBJ2-3; D may be TRBD1 or TRBD2 (6 bases each). V gave up 7 bases and J gave up 7 bases, with 21 bases separating them. The germline V gene has CDR1 DFQATT and CDR2 SNEGSKA (reference sequence). This CDR3 is built from 14 residues. CDR3 in amino acids: CSGYGGQSKNTQYF. In DNA, the CDR3 is TGCAGTGGTTACGGGGGACAAAGCAAAAATACGCAGTATTTT.

The CDR3 protein is CASTTGGIYGYTF. The CDR3 DNA reads as TGTGCCAGCACAACAGGGGGTATCTATGGCTACACCTTC. The V call is TRBV28, the J call TRBJ1-2; TRBD1 matches at 8 bases. CDR1 is MDHEN, CDR2 SYDVKM, per germline. The CDR3 spans 13 residues. V gave up 7 bases and J gave up 4 bases; unmatched junction bases: 5.

The rearrangement uses TRBV4-2 and TRBJ2-1; D remains unclear. Germline V gene data show CDR1 as LGHNA and CDR2 as YNFKEQ. Trimming took 5 bases from V and 9 from J, leaving 11 bases between them. This CDR3 is 12 amino acids long. This chain's CDR3 is CASSSVPGEQFF. For the CDR3, the DNA is TGTGCCAGCAGCTCCGTACCTGGTGAGCAGTTCTTC.

The chain employs TRBV6-6 and TRBJ2-7; maybe TRBD1 (5 bases). V lost 3 bases and J 2 bases, leaving 8 bases between the germline ends. This CDR3 is 13 amino acids long. Germline lookup yields CDR1 MNHNY and CDR2 SVGAGI (reference sequence). CDR3 amino acids: CASSYYRTYEQYF. The CDR3 nucleotides are TGTGCCAGCAGTTATTACAGGACCTACGAGCAGTACTTC.

The chain couples TRBV7-9 to TRBJ2-3, with TRBD1 matching 10 bases. The CDR3 totals 15 residues. Germline V gene lookup returns CDR1 SEHNR and CDR2 FQNEAQ (reference sequence). V dropped 5 bases and J dropped 6; count of bases not matched to a gene: 8. The CDR3 DNA sequence: TGTGCCAGCAGCCGACAGGGGGCAGCCTACGATACGCAGTATTTT. Translated: CASSRQGAAYDTQYF.

This clonotype turned up a few times. V usage is TRBV12-3 or TRBV12-4 and J usage is TRBJ2-7; D may be TRBD1 (6 bases). The CDR3 sequence is 15 residues long. Trimming took off 6 bases at V and 5 bases at J, with 20 bases between the two ends. The DNA of the CDR3 is TGTGCCAGCAGCACCCCGACCCAGGGGAGCCACGAGCAGTACTTC. Translation gives CASSTPTQGSHEQYF.

There are a few counts of this clonotype. V and J are TRBV20-1 and TRBJ2-7; D gene unclear. The V gene's germline CDR1 is DFQATT and CDR2 SNEGSKA (reference sequence). CDR3 size: 13 residues. Trimming took 6 bases from V and 0 from J, leaving 12 bases between them. As DNA, the CDR3 is TGCAGTGCCGTGGGGTTAGCCTCCTACGAGCAGTACTTC. Translating it yields CSAVGLASYEQYF.